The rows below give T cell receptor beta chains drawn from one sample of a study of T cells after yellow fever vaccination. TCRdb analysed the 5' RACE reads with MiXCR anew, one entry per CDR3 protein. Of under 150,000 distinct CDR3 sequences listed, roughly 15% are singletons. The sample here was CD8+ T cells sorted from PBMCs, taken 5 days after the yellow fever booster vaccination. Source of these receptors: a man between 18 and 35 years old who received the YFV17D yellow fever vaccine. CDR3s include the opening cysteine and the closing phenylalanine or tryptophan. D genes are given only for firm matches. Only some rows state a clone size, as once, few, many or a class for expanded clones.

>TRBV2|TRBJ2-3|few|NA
CASRYRPSRADTQYF
TGTGCCAGCAGGTACAGGCCATCCCGCGCAGATACGCAGTATTTT
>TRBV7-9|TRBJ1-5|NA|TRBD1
CASSLGGQDNQPQHF
TGTGCCAGCAGCCTAGGCGGACAGGACAATCAGCCCCAGCATTTT
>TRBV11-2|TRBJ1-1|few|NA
CASSLTWGTEAFF
TGTGCCAGCAGCCTGACTTGGGGCACTGAAGCTTTCTTT
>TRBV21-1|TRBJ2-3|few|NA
CASSNGADTQYF
TGTGCCAGCAGCAACGGGGCAGATACGCAGTATTTT
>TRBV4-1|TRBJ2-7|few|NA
CASSHDPQGIGEQYF
TGCGCCAGCAGCCATGACCCACAGGGAATCGGCGAGCAGTACTTC
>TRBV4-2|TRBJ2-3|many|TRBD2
CASSQDSGGADTQYF
TGTGCCAGCAGCCAAGATAGCGGGGGGGCAGATACGCAGTATTTT
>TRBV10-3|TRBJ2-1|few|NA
CATDGENEQFF
TGTGCCACGGACGGGGAAAATGAGCAGTTCTTC
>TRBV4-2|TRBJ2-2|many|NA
CASSQGIDARELFF
TGTGCCAGCAGCCAAGGAATAGATGCCCGGGAGCTGTTTTTT
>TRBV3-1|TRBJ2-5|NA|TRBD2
CASSFQTSGGETQYF
TGTGCCAGCAGCTTCCAGACTAGCGGGGGCGAGACCCAGTACTTC
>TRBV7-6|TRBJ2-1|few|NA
CASSLVSSSYNEQFF
TGTGCCAGCAGCTTAGTTTCTAGCTCCTACAATGAGCAGTTCTTC
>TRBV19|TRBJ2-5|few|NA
CASSISGRAQETQYF
TGTGCCAGTAGTATTAGTGGGCGGGCACAAGAGACCCAGTACTTC
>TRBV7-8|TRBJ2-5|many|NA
CASSPHGSEETQYF
TGTGCCAGCAGCCCGCACGGGAGTGAGGAGACCCAGTACTTC
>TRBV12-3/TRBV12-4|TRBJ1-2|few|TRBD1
CASSLGTGYGYTF
TGTGCCAGCAGTTTGGGGACAGGGTATGGCTACACCTTC
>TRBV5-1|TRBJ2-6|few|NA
CASSERFLEDSGANVLTF
TGCGCCAGCAGTGAGCGGTTTTTAGAGGACTCTGGGGCCAACGTCCTGACTTTC
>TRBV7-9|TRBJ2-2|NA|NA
CATTAVENTGELFF
TGTGCCACCACGGCGGTCGAAAACACCGGGGAGCTGTTTTTT
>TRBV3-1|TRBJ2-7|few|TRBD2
CASSQVDQLAGEDEQYF
TGTGCCAGCAGCCAAGTTGACCAACTAGCGGGGGAGGACGAGCAGTACTTC
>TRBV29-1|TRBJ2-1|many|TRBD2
CSAKLAGGLSSYNEQFF
TGCAGCGCTAAACTAGCGGGGGGCCTGAGCTCCTACAATGAGCAGTTCTTC
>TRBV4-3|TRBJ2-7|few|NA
CASSQDRAGSYEQYF
TGCGCCAGCAGCCAAGATCGGGCAGGATCCTACGAGCAGTACTTC
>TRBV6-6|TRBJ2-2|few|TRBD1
CASSAATGGNTGELFF
TGTGCCAGCAGTGCCGCCACAGGGGGCAACACCGGGGAGCTGTTTTTT
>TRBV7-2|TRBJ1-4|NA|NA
CASSFGERGEKLFF
TGTGCCAGCAGCTTCGGAGAACGCGGGGAAAAACTGTTTTTT
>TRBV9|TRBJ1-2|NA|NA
CASSVEGRNINNYGYTF
TGTGCCAGCAGCGTAGAAGGTCGGAACATTAATAACTATGGCTACACCTTC
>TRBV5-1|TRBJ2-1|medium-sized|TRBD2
CASSLGGGYNEQFF
TGTGCCAGCAGTTTGGGCGGGGGGTACAATGAGCAGTTCTTC
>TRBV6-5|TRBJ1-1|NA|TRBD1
CASSKDRGGTEAFF
TGTGCCAGCAGTAAGGACAGGGGAGGGACTGAAGCTTTCTTT
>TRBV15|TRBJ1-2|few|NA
CATSSSLSISNYGYTF
TGTGCCACCAGCAGCTCGCTCAGTATATCTAACTATGGCTACACCTTC